A single sample is the source of the 18 T cell receptor beta chains below, sequenced in a study of cytomegalovirus exposure and HLA in healthy donors. Using immunoSEQ multiplex PCR, the repertoire was profiled, and TCRdb retains in-frame clones only, with some absent. The sample has hundreds of thousands of clones, approximately 88% seen once. Sequencing was carried out using PBMCs. The source of these receptors is a woman in her late teens or twenties in good health and CMV-seronegative.

V is TRBV13 and J is TRBJ2-7; the match to TRBD1 covers 9 bases. The ends lost 5 bases at V and 4 bases at J; junction bases unmatched: 6. Germline CDR1 reads PRHDT; CDR2 reads FYEKMQ (reference sequence). The CDR3 sequence is 14 residues long. CDR3: CASSLWDRAYEQYF. The CDR3 DNA reads TGTGCCAGCAGCCTCTGGGACAGGGCTTACGAGCAGTACTTC. Supplemented by reference TRBV13 and TRBJ2-7, the full variable domain reads AAGVIQSPRHLIKEKRETATLKCYPIPRHDTVYWYQQGPGQDPQFLISFYEKMQSDKGSIPDRFSAQQFSDYHSELNMSSLELGDSALYFCASSLWDRAYEQYFGPGTRLTVT.

J is TRBJ2-2 and V is TRBV11-3; TRBD1 aligns across 8 bases. The CDR3 spans 15 residues. V lost 1 base and J lost 4; bases outside the gene matches: 2. The germline gives CDR1 SGHNT, CDR2 YENEEA. CDR3 residues: CASSLAGGSTGELFF. The CDR3 DNA sequence: TGTGCCAGCAGCTTAGCAGGGGGCAGCACCGGGGAGCTGTTTTTT.

This sequence joins TRBV4-1 and TRBJ1-1; 8 bases map to TRBD1. V shed 3 bases and J 5 bases; nucleotides not matched to a gene: 11. The V gene's germline CDR1 is MGHRA and CDR2 YSYEKL. The CDR3 extends over 16 amino acids. CDR3 residues: CASSHRQLTGDTEAFF. Written as DNA, the CDR3 is TGCGCCAGCAGCCATCGCCAGTTGACAGGGGATACTGAAGCTTTCTTT.

This clone was picked up a small number of times. The chain recombines TRBV2 with TRBJ1-5, with 7 nucleotides matching TRBD1. The V gene end was trimmed by 7 bases and the J gene end by 2 bases; junction bases not matched to a gene: 8. CDR1 and CDR2 from the germline V gene are SNHLY and FYNNEI. The length of the CDR3 is 15 residues. The CDR3 here is CASNLSGQRNQPQHF. Written as DNA, the CDR3 is TGTGCCAGCAATCTCTCGGGACAGCGCAATCAGCCCCAGCATTTT.

V is TRBV27 and J is TRBJ2-5; TRBD1 aligns across 7 bases. Germline values: CDR1 MNHEY, CDR2 SMNVEV (reference sequence). J lost 0 bases, V lost 4 bases, and 8 bases had no gene match. CDR3 length equals 16 residues. In DNA form, the CDR3 reads TGTGCCAGCAGTTCTTCCGGGACAGCGTACCAAGAGACCCAGTACTTC. As protein: CASSSSGTAYQETQYF.

The rearrangement links TRBV5-1 to TRBJ2-7; TRBD1 might be the D (6 bases). Trimming cost V 5 bases and J 5 bases, with 11 bases left between them. The CDR3 runs to 12 residues. Germline V gene sequence: CDR1 SGHRS, CDR2 YFSETQ. The CDR3 protein is CASSGQWNEQYF. The CDR3 DNA reads as TGCGCCAGCAGTGGACAGTGGAACGAGCAGTACTTC.

This clone was recorded a few times. The chain carries TRBV29-1 and TRBJ1-2; D gene uncertain. This CDR3 has 11 residues. Germline V gene sequence: CDR1 SQVTM, CDR2 ANQGSEA. V lost 4 bases and J lost 3, with 6 bases in between. The CDR3 DNA reads TGCAGCGTTGTCGGGGACTATGGCTACACCTTC. Protein product: CSVVGDYGYTF.

V is TRBV7-6 and J is TRBJ2-1; D unresolved. V lost 2 bases, J lost 9 bases, and 8 bases lay in between. The CDR3 totals 12 residues. Germline V gene sequence: CDR1 SGHVS, CDR2 FNYEAQ. CDR3 DNA sequence: TGTGCCAGCAGCTTAAGTCCCGGTGAGCAGTTCTTC. This encodes CASSLSPGEQFF.

The CDR3: CASSLVAGGNTGELFF. The CDR3 DNA sequence: TGTGCCAGCAGCTTGGTAGCGGGAGGAAACACCGGGGAGCTGTTTTTT. The chain uses TRBV7-9 and TRBJ2-2; 10 nucleotides line up with TRBD2. Germline trimming cut 3 bases from V and 2 bases from J; bases unmatched to any gene: 3. The V gene's germline CDR1 is SEHNR and CDR2 FQNEAQ (reference sequence). The CDR3 covers 16 residues.

The rearrangement links TRBV6-1 to TRBJ2-2; D possibly corresponds to TRBD2 (5 bases). V was shortened by 1 base and J by 5 bases, with 11 bases between the two germline ends. The CDR3 is made up of 15 amino acids. Germline lookup yields CDR1 MNHNS and CDR2 SASEGT. CDR3 loop: CASSEVLRGTGELFF. CDR3 coding DNA: TGTGCCAGCAGTGAAGTCCTTCGGGGTACCGGGGAGCTGTTTTTT.

This clone has a single count. The chain has TRBV28 and TRBJ1-5; no clear D gene. Germline CDR1 is MDHEN and CDR2 is SYDVKM. Trimming stripped 5 bases from V and 6 bases from J, with 11 bases between. The CDR3 is made up of 13 amino acids. CDR3 region: CASSGREAQPQHF. DNA for the CDR3: TGTGCCAGCAGTGGCCGGGAAGCTCAGCCCCAGCATTTT.

This rearrangement joins TRBV2 to TRBJ2-1; possible D gene TRBD2, 6 bases. Germline CDR1 is SNHLY and CDR2 is FYNNEI. The V end lost 8 bases, the J end lost 12 bases, and 20 bases lay between the germline ends. The CDR3 has 13 residues. The CDR3, as DNA: TGTGCCAGCGAGATACAAAACGTGGGGGGGCAGTTCTTC. This encodes CASEIQNVGGQFF.

The rearrangement joins TRBV5-6 to TRBJ2-1; tentative D call: TRBD1 (6 bases). The CDR3 totals 15 residues. Germline V gives CDR1 SGHDT, CDR2 YYEEEE. Trimming left V 4 bases short and J 3 bases short, with 14 bases between. Here the CDR3 DNA reads TGTGCCAGCAGCCCGACAGGATCCGACTACAATGAGCAGTTCTTC. This codes for CASSPTGSDYNEQFF. Full variable domain (outside the CDR3, taken from reference TRBV5-6 and TRBJ2-1): DAGVTQSPTHLIKTRGQQVTLRCSPKSGHDTVSWYQQALGQGPQFIFQYYEEEERQRGNFPDRFSGHQFPNYSSELNVNALLLGDSALYLCASSPTGSDYNEQFFGPGTRLTVL.

V and J are TRBV4-2 and TRBJ1-1, with D possibly matching TRBD1 (6 bases). The V gene lost 2 bases and the J gene lost 4 bases, with 11 bases spanning the gap. The germline V gene has CDR1 LGHNA and CDR2 YNFKEQ. The CDR3 consists of 14 residues. CDR3 sequence (DNA): TGTGCCAGCAGCCAATCTACAGGGACCACTGAAGCTTTCTTT. This gives the protein CASSQSTGTTEAFF.

For the CDR3, the DNA is TGTGCCAGCAGCCCCTTAGCGGAAGAGACCCAGTACTTC. It specifies CASSPLAEETQYF. This sequence joins TRBV6-5 and TRBJ2-5, with D tentatively TRBD2 (6 bases). Germline V gene lookup returns CDR1 MNHEY and CDR2 SVGAGI. Trimming pared 6 bases from V and 3 bases from J, leaving 11 bases between. There are 13 residues in the CDR3.

The V gene is TRBV5-6, the J gene TRBJ2-7; the D gene is possibly TRBD2 (5 bases). The CDR3 loop spans 13 amino acids. Trimming took 0 bases from V and 5 from J, leaving 9 bases between them. In germline, CDR1 is SGHDT, CDR2 YYEEEE. The chain's CDR3 is CASSLGGFHEQYF. The CDR3 DNA is TGTGCCAGCAGCTTGGGAGGGTTCCACGAGCAGTACTTC. The variable domain in full, completed from reference TRBV5-6 and TRBJ2-7, reads DAGVTQSPTHLIKTRGQQVTLRCSPKSGHDTVSWYQQALGQGPQFIFQYYEEEERQRGNFPDRFSGHQFPNYSSELNVNALLLGDSALYLCASSLGGFHEQYFGPGTRLTVT.

The genes are TRBV7-3 and TRBJ2-1; 13 bases match TRBD2. Losses at the gene ends were 2 bases for V and 10 bases for J; bases not matched to a gene: 8. The CDR3 length is 16 residues. Germline V lookup: CDR1 SGHTA, CDR2 FQGTGA. The CDR3 DNA is TGTGCCAGCAGCTTAGTTGGACTAGCGGGAGCGGGCGAGCAGTTCTTC. Amino acids: CASSLVGLAGAGEQFF.

The J gene is TRBJ2-5, the V gene TRBV5-4; TRBD1 aligns across 7 bases. J gave up 0 bases and V 3 bases, and 8 bases lay outside the gene matches. The CDR3 consists of 16 residues. Germline loops: CDR1 SGHNT, CDR2 YYREEE (reference sequence). The CDR3 DNA reads TGTGCCAGCAGCTCCTATCGGGGACAGTACCAAGAGACCCAGTACTTC. It is translated as CASSSYRGQYQETQYF.